This TCR beta chain was documented in a study of blood T cell repertoires in COVID-19. Study information: Whether acute or convalescent, the COVID-19 samples came from the United States, Italy and Spain. PBMCs, B-cell-depleted T cells, or T cells provided the cDNA or gDNA that made up the material.

Seattle cases were enrolled at active infection and followed longitudinally. CDR1 is ENHRY and CDR2 is SYGVKD in the germline V gene. Trimming at V came to 0 bases and at J to 7 bases, leaving 3 bases not matched to a gene. This CDR3 has 14 residues. In the original processing: The assay estimated nucleated cells by amplifying reference gene primers. Libraries were prepared by immunoSEQ multiplex PCR; TCRdb keeps only in-frame clonotypes and omits some of them. V and J calls and clone size follow that table, whereas D and trimming were derived from the DNA. This table holds fewer than 300,000 clones, roughly four fifths found once.

The sample was peripheral blood. The V call is TRBV10-3, the J call TRBJ1-5; 7 positions match TRBD1. The source of this sequence is a person between 65 and 79 years old with COVID-19, enrolled during active disease. CDR3 loop: CAISESRGPQPQHF. The CDR3 nucleotides read TGTGCCATCAGTGAGTCAAGGGGGCCCCAGCCCCAGCATTTT.